This TCR beta chain originates from a study of shared clonotypes between healthy human individuals. V lost 3 bases to trimming and J lost 4 bases, with 12 bases between them. CDR1 and CDR2 from the germline V gene are SGHTA and FQGNSA. The CDR3 is 14 amino acids. Repertoires were generated with immunoSEQ multiplex PCR, while TCRdb's copy carries only in-frame clones and drops some. This table has around 200,000 clones, about 68% appearing once. The rearrangement uses TRBV7-2 and TRBJ2-5; tentatively, D is TRBD2 (7 bases). This clonotype was sampled from a man aged 30-40 years in good health. Sequenced input: memory CD4+ T cells sorted from blood. The subset: CD45RA-negative fraction. CDR3 sequence reads: CASSFGGGRETQYF. Written as DNA, the CDR3 is TGTGCCAGCAGCTTTGGGGGGGGCCGAGAGACCCAGTACTTC.